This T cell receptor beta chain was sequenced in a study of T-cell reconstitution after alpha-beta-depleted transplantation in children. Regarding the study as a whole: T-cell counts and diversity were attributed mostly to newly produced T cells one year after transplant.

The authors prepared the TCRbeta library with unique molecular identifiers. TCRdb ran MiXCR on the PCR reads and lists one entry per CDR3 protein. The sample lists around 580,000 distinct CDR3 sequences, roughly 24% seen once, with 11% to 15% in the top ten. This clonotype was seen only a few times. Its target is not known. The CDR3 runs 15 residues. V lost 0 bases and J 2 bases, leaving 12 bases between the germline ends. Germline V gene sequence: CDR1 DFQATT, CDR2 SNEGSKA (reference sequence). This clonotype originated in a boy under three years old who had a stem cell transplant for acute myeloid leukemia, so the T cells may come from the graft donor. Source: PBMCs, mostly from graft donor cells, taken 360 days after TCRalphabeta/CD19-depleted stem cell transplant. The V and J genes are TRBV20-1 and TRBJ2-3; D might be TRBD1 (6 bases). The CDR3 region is CSARDRDTYTDTQYF. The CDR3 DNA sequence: TGCAGTGCTAGAGATAGGGACACCTACACAGATACGCAGTATTTT.